What follows describes a single T cell receptor beta chain. Its antigen remains unidentified. The record originates from a study of T cells in Graves' hyperthyroidism and ophthalmopathy. Background on the study: Peripheral blood was collected at initial diagnosis, before any treatment. Whole-study findings and limits: Classification by a 13 V-J model distinguished ophthalmopathy from stable hyperthyroidism.

Amplified regions were TCR beta CDR3 sequences from RNA transcripts. When the TCR CDR3 underwent first-round RT-PCR, the HTBI primer set was used. TCRdb itself ran the multiplex PCR reads through MiXCR, one entry per CDR3 protein. The sample carries some 460,000 distinct CDR3 sequences, more than 15% recorded once. The sequencing sample was made of blood. The sequence derives from a woman in her late teens or twenties with Graves' hyperthyroidism.

This CDR3 is CASRGTGLGYTF. The CDR3 DNA is TGTGCCAGCAGGGGGACAGGGCTAGGCTACACCTTC. The chain joins TRBV12-3 or TRBV12-4 to TRBJ1-2, with TRBD1 identical over 9 bases. The CDR3 runs 12 residues. V dropped 6 bases and J dropped 8; count of bases not matched to a gene: 4.